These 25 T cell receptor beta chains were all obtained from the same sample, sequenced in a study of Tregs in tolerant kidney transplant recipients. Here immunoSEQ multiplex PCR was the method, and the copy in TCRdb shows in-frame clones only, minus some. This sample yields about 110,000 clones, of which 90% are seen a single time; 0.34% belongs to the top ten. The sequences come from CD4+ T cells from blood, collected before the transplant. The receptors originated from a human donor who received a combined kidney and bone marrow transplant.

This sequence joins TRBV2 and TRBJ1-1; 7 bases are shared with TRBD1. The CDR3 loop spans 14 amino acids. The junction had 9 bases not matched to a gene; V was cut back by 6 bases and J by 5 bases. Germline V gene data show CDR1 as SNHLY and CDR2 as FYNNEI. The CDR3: CASSDRVGFTEAFF. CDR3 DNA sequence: TGTGCCAGCAGCGACAGGGTAGGGTTTACTGAAGCTTTCTTT. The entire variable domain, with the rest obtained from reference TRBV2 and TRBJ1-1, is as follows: EPEVTQTPSHQVTQMGQEVILRCVPISNHLYFYWYRQILGQKVEFLVSFYNNEISEKSEIFDDQFSVERPDGSNFTLKIRSTKLEDSAMYFCASSDRVGFTEAFFGQGTRLTVV.

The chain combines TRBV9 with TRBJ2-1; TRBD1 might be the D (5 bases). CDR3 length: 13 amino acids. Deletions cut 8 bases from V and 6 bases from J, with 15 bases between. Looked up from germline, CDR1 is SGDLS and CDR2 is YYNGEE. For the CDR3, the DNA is TGTGCCAGTTCCCCAGGGCGGAGCAATGAGCAGTTCTTC. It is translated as CASSPGRSNEQFF.

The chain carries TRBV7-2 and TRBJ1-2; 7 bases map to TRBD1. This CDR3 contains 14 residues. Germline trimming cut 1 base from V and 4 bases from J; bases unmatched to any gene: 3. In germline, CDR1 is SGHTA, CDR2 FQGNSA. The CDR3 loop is CASSLEGAGYGYTF. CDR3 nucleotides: TGTGCCAGCAGCTTAGAGGGGGCCGGCTATGGCTACACCTTC.

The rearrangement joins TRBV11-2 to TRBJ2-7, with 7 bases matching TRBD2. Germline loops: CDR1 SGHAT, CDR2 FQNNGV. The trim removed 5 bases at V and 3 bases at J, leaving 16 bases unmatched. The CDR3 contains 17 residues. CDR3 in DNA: TGTGCCAGCAGCCCTCTGCGGGGGTTTTCTGGGTTCTACGAGCAGTACTTC. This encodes CASSPLRGFSGFYEQYF.

CDR3 sequence: CASSYSRGFEAFF. CDR3 in DNA: TGTGCCAGCAGTTACTCACGGGGATTTGAAGCTTTCTTT. The chain employs TRBV6-5 and TRBJ1-1, with unresolved D. Germline V gives CDR1 MNHEY, CDR2 SVGAGI. The V end was cut by 0 bases, the J end by 7 bases, with 9 bases between. The CDR3 length is 13 residues.

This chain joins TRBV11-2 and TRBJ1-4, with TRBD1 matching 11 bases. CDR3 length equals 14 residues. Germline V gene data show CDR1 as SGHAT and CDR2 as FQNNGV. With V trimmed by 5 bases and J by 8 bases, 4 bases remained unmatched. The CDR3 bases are TGTGCCAGCAGCGGACAGGGGGCTCACGAAAAACTGTTTTTT. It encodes CASSGQGAHEKLFF.

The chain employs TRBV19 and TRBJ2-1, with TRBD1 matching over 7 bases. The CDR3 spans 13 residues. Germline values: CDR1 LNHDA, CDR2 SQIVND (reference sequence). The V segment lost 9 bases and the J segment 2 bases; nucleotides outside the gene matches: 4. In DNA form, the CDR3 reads TGTGCCAGCGCGGACAGGACCTACAATGAGCAGTTCTTC. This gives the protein CASADRTYNEQFF.

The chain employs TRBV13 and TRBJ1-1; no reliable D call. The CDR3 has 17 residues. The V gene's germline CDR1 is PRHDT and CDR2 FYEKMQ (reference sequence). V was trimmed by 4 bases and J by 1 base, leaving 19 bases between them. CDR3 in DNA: TGTGCCAGCAGCTCCTCTCGAGGGCAGTGGAGGAACACTGAAGCTTTCTTT. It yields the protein CASSSSRGQWRNTEAFF.

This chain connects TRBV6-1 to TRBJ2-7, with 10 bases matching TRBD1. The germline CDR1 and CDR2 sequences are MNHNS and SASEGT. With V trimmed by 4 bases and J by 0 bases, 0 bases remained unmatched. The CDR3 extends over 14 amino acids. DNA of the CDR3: TGTGCCAGCAGTGGGACAGGGGGCTCCTACGAGCAGTACTTC. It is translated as CASSGTGGSYEQYF.

CDR3 protein: CATSRKDREDEQFF. The CDR3 region has the DNA TGTGCCACCAGCAGAAAGGACAGGGAGGATGAGCAGTTCTTC. The chain uses TRBV15 and TRBJ2-1; 8 nucleotides match TRBD1. Germline V lookup: CDR1 LNHNV, CDR2 YYDKDF (reference sequence). The V segment lost 2 bases and the J segment 8 bases; nucleotides outside the gene matches: 5. This CDR3 spans 14 amino acids.

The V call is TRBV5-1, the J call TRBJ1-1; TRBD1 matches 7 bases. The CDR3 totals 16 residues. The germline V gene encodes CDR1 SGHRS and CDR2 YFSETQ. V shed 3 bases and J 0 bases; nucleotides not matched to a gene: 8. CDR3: CASSSGGTEVNTEAFF. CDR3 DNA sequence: TGCGCCAGCAGCTCTGGAGGGACAGAAGTGAACACTGAAGCTTTCTTT.

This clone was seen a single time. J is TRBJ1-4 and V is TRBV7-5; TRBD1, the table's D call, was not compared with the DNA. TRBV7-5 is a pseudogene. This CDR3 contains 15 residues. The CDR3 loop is CVRSLPQGRGEKLFF. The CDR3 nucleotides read TGTGTCAGAAGCTTACCACAGGGACGAGGGGAAAAACTGTTTTTT.

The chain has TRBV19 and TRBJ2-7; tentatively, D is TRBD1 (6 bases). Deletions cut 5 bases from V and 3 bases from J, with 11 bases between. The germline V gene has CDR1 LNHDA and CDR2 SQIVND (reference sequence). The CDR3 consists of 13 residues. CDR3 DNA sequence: TGTGCCAGTAGTCCTCTGGACAGCTACGAGCAGTACTTC. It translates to CASSPLDSYEQYF. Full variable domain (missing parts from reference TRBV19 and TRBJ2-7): DGGITQSPKYLFRKEGQNVTLSCEQNLNHDAMYWYRQDPGQGLRLIYYSQIVNDFQKGDIAEGYSVSREKKESFPLTVTSAQKNPTAFYLCASSPLDSYEQYFGPGTRLTVT.

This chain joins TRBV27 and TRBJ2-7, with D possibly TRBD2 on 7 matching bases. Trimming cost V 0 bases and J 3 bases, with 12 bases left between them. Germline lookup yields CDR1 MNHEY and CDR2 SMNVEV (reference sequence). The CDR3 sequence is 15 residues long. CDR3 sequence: CASSLSPGGHYEQYF. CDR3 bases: TGTGCCAGCAGTTTATCTCCCGGGGGGCACTACGAGCAGTACTTC.

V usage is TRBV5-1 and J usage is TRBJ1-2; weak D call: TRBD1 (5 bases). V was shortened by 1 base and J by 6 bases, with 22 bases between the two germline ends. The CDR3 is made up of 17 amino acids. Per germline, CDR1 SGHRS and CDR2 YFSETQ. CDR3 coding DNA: TGCGCCAGCAGCTTGATATCAGGCTTCGGGGGTCAAAATGGCTACACCTTC. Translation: CASSLISGFGGQNGYTF.

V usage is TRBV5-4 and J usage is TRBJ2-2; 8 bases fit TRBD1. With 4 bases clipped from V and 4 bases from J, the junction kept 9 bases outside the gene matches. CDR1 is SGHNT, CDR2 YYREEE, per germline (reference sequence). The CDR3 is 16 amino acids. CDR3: CASSDGQGPGTGELFF. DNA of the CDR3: TGTGCCAGCAGCGACGGACAGGGACCGGGCACCGGGGAGCTGTTTTTT.

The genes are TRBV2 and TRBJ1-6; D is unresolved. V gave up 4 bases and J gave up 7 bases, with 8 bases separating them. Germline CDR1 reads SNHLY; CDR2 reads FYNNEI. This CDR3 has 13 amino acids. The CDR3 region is CASSGARNSPLHF. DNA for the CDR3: TGTGCCAGCAGTGGCGCCCGGAATTCACCCCTCCACTTT.

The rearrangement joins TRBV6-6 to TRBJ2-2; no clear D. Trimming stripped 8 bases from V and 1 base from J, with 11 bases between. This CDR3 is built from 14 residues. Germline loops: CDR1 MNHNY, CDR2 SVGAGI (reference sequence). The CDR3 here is CASAYSLNTGELFF. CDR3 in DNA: TGTGCCAGCGCATACAGTCTGAACACCGGGGAGCTGTTTTTT.

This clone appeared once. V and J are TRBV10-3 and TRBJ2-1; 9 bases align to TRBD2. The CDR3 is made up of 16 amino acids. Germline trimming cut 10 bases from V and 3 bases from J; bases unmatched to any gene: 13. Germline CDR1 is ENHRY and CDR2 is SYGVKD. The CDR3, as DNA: TGTGCCACCGCCTACCTGGGGCGGGAGGGCTACAATGAGCAGTTCTTC. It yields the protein CATAYLGREGYNEQFF.

The CDR3 nucleotides are TGTGCCAGCAGCACTCGACGACAGGGGGTGAAAGAGACCCAGTACTTC. As protein: CASSTRRQGVKETQYF. The rearrangement joins TRBV11-3 to TRBJ2-5; TRBD1 aligns across 9 bases. This CDR3 spans 16 amino acids. V gave up 5 bases and J gave up 3 bases; unmatched junction bases: 10. Per the germline V gene, CDR1 is SGHNT and CDR2 is YENEEA.

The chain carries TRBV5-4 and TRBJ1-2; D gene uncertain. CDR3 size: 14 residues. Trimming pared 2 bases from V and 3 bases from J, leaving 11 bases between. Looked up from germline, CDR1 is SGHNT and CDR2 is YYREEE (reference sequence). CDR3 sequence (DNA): TGTGCCAGCAGCTTAAACCCCACAGACTATGGCTACACCTTC. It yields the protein CASSLNPTDYGYTF. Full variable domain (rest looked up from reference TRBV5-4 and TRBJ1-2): ETGVTQSPTHLIKTRGQQVTLRCSSQSGHNTVSWYQQALGQGPQFIFQYYREEENGRGNFPPRFSGLQFPNYSSELNVNALELDDSALYLCASSLNPTDYGYTFGSGTRLTVV.

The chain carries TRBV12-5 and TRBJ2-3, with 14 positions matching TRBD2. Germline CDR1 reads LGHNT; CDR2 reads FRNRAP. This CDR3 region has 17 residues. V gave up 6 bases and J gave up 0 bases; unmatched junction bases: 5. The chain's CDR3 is CASGGTSGGLSTDTQYF. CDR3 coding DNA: TGTGCTAGTGGCGGGACTAGCGGGGGCCTTAGCACAGATACGCAGTATTTT.

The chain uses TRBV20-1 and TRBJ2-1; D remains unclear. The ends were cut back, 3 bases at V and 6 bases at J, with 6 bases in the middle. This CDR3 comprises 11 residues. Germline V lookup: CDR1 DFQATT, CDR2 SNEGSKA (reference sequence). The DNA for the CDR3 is TGCAGTGCTAGTGTCCTCAATGAGCAGTTCTTC. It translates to CSASVLNEQFF.

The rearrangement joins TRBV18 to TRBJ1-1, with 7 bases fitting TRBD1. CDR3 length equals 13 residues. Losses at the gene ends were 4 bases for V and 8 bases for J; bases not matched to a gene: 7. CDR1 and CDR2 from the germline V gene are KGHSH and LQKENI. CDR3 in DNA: TGTGCCAGCTCACGACAGGGCGGAGGGGAAGCTTTCTTT. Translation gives CASSRQGGGEAFF. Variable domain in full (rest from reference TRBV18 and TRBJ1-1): NAGVMQNPRHLVRRRGQEARLRCSPMKGHSHVYWYRQLPEEGLKFMVYLQKENIIDESGMPKERFSAEFPKEGPSILRIQQVVRGDSAAYFCASSRQGGGEAFFGQGTRLTVV.

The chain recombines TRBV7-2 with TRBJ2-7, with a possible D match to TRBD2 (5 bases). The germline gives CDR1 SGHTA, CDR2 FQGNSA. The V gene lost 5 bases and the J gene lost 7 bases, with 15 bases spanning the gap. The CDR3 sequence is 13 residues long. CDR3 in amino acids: CASSPSGIKEQYF. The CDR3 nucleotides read TGTGCCAGCAGCCCGTCCGGGATTAAAGAGCAGTACTTC.